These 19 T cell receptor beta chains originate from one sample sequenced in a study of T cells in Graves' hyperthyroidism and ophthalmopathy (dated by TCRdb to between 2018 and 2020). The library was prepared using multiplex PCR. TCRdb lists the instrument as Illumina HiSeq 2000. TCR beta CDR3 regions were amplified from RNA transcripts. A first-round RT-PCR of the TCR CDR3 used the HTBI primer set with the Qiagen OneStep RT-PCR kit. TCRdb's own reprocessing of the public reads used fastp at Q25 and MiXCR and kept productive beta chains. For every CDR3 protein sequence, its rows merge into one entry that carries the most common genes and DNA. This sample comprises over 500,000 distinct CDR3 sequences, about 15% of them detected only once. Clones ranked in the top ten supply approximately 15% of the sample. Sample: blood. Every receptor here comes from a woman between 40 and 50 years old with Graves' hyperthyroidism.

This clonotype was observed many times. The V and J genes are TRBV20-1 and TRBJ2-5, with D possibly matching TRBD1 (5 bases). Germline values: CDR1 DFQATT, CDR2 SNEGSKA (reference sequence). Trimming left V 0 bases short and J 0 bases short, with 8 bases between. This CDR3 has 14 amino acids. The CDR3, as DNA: TGCAGTGCTAGAGATATCAGGGACCAAGAGACCCAGTACTTC. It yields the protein CSARDIRDQETQYF.

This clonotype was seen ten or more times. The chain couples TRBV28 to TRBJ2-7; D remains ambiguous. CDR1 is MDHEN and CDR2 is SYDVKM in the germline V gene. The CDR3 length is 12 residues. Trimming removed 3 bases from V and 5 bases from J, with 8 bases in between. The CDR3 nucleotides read TGTGCCAGCAGTTTGCTCAACGACGAGCAGTACTTC. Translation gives CASSLLNDEQYF. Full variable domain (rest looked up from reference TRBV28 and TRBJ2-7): DVKVTQSSRYLVKRTGEKVFLECVQDMDHENMFWYRQDPGLGLRLIYFSYDVKMKEKGDIPEGYSVSREKKERFSLILESASTNQTSMYLCASSLLNDEQYFGPGTRLTVT.

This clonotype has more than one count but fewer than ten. CDR3 DNA sequence: TGTGCCAGCAGCTTAGCGTCCGTCAGGGGGCAAGAGACCCAGTACTTC. Translation gives CASSLASVRGQETQYF. J is TRBJ2-5 and V is TRBV7-2; 7 nucleotides match TRBD1. The CDR3 totals 16 residues. V lost 0 bases and J lost 2; bases outside the gene matches: 6. Germline V gene sequence: CDR1 SGHTA, CDR2 FQGNSA.

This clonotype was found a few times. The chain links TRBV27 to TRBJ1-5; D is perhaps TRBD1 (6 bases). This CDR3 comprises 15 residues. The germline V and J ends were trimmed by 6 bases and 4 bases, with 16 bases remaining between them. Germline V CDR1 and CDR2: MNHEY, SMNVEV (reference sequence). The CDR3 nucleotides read TGTGCCAGCAGCCCGGGGACACAAGCAAATCAGCCCCAGCATTTT. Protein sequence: CASSPGTQANQPQHF.

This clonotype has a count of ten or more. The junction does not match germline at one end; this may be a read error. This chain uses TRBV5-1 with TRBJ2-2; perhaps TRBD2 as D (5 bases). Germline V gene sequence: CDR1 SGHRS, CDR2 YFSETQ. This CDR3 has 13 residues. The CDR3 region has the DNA TGTGCCAGCAGCTCCGGGGACACCGGGGAGCTGTTTTTT. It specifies CASSSGDTGELFF.

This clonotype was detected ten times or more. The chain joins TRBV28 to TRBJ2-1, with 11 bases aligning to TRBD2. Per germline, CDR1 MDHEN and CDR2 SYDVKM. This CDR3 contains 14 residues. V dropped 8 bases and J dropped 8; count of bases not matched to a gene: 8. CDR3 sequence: CASLHGLAGDEQFF. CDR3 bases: TGTGCCAGCCTACATGGACTAGCGGGCGATGAGCAGTTCTTC.

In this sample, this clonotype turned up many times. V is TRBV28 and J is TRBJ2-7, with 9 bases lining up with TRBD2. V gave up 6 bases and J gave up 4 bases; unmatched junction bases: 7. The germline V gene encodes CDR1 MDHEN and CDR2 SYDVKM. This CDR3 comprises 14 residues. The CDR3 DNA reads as TGTGCCAGCAGAGATAGCGGGAGAGATTACGAGCAGTACTTC. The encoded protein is CASRDSGRDYEQYF.

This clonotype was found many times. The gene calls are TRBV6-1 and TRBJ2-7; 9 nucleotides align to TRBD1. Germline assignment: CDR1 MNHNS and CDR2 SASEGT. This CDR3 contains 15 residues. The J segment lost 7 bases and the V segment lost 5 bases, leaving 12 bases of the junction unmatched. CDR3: CASSPTGTGLTEQYF. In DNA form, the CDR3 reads TGTGCCAGCAGTCCCACCGGGACAGGGCTCACGGAGCAGTACTTC.

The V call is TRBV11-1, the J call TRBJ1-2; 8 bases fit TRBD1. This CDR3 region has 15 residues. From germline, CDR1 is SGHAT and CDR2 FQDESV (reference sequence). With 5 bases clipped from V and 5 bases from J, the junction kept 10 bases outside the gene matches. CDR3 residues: CASSHLETGAYGYTF. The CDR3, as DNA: TGTGCCAGCAGCCACCTGGAGACAGGGGCGTATGGCTACACCTTC.

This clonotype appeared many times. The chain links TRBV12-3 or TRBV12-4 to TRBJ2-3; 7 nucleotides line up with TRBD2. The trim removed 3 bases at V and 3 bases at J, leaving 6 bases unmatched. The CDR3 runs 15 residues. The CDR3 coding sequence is TGTGCCAGCAGTTTCCGGGAGGAGTGGACAGATACGCAGTATTTT. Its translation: CASSFREEWTDTQYF.

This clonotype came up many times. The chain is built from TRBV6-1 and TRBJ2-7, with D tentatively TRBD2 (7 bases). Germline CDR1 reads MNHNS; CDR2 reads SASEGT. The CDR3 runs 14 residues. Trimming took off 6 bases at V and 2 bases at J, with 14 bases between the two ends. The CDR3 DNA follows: TGTGCCAGCAGGAGGGGGGGACCCACCTACGAGCAGTACTTC. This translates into CASRRGGPTYEQYF.

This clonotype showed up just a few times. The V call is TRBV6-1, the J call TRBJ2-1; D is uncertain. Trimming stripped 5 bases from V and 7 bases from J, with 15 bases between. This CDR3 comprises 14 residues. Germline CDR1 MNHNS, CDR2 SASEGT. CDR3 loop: CASSPRITNNEQFF. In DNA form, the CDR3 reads TGTGCCAGCAGTCCGCGGATCACGAATAATGAGCAGTTCTTC.

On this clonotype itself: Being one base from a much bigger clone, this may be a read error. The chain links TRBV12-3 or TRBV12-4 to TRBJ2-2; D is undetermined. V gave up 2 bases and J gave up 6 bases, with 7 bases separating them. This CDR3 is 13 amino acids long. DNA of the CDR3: TGTGCCAGCAGTTTACGGGCATCCGGGGAGCTGTTTTTT. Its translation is CASSLRASGELFF.

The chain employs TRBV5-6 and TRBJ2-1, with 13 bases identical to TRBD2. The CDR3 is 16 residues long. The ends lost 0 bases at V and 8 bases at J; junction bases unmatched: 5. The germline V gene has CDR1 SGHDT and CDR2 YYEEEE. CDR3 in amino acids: CASSLEGLAGIDEQFF. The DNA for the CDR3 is TGTGCCAGCAGCTTGGAGGGACTAGCGGGAATCGATGAGCAGTTCTTC.

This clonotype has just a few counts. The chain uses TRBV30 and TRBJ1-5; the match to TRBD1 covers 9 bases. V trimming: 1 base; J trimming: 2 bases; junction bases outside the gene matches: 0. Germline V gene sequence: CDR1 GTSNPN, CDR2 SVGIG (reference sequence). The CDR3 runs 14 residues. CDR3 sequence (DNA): TGTGCCTGGAGTGGGACAGGGGGCAATCAGCCCCAGCATTTT. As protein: CAWSGTGGNQPQHF.

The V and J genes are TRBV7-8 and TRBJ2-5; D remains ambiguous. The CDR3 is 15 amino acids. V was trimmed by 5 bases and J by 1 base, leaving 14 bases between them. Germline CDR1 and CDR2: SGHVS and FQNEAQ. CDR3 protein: CASSHGRIFQETQYF. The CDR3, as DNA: TGTGCCAGCAGCCACGGCCGGATATTCCAAGAGACCCAGTACTTC.

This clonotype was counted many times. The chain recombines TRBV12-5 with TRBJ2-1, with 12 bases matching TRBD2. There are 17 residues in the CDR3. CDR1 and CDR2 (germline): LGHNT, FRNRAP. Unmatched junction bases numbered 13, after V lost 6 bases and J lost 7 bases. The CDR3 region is CASGTRLAGEFGNEQFF. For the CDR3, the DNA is TGTGCTAGTGGGACCCGACTAGCGGGAGAGTTCGGTAATGAGCAGTTCTTC. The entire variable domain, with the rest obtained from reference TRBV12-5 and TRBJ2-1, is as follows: DARVTQTPRHKVTEMGQEVTMRCQPILGHNTVFWYRQTMMQGLELLAYFRNRAPLDDSGMPKDRFSAEMPDATLATLKIQPSEPRDSAVYFCASGTRLAGEFGNEQFFGPGTRLTVL.

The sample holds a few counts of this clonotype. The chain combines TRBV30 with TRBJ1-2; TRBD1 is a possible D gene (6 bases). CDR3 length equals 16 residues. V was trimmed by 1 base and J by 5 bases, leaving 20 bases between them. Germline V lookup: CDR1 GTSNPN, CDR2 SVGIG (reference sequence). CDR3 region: CAWSGPGGGRGYGYTF. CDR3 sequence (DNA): TGTGCCTGGAGTGGTCCGGGGGGGGGCCGGGGATATGGCTACACCTTC.

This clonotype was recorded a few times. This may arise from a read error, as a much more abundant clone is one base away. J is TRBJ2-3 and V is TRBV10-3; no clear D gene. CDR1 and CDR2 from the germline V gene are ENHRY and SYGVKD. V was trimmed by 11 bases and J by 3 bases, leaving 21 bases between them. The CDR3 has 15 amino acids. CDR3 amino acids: CAHQPGARETDTQYF. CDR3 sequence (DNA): TGTGCCCACCAGCCCGGCGCGAGAGAAACAGATACGCAGTATTTT.